The 5 T cell receptor beta chains given below trace back to one sample, sequenced in a study of T-cell memory formation after mild COVID-19. Via MiXCR, TCRdb re-called the 5' RACE reads, giving one row per CDR3 protein. In the table there are roughly 150,000 distinct CDR3 sequences, about 23% of which are singletons. The sequenced sample was PBMCs or a T cell subset sorted from them (not recorded which). These receptors came from an adult woman who had mild COVID-19 (a few samples of this study predate the infection). Cell type and time point are not known.

This chain links TRBV12-3 or TRBV12-4 with TRBJ1-5; D call uncertain. Trimming left V 4 bases short and J 1 base short, with 5 bases between. The CDR3 is made up of 13 amino acids. CDR3 protein: CASSSSSNQPQHF. CDR3 nucleotide sequence: TGTGCCAGCAGTTCTAGCAGCAATCAGCCCCAGCATTTT.

The table lists this clonotype with a few counts. The chain has TRBV7-9 and TRBJ2-1; possibly TRBD1 for D (6 bases). V was shortened by 1 base and J by 4 bases, with 11 bases between the two germline ends. The germline V gene encodes CDR1 SEHNR and CDR2 FQNEAQ (reference sequence). The CDR3 covers 15 residues. CDR3 DNA sequence: TGTGCCAGCAGCTTAGTTGCAGGGGCTTACAATGAGCAGTTCTTC. Protein sequence: CASSLVAGAYNEQFF.

V and J are TRBV20-1 and TRBJ2-7; unclear D gene. The germline V gene encodes CDR1 DFQATT and CDR2 SNEGSKA (reference sequence). The CDR3 contains 11 residues. The CDR3 sequence is CAPSVGYEQYF. CDR3 nucleotide sequence: TGCGCCCCTTCGGTAGGCTACGAGCAGTACTTC.

The chain joins TRBV27 to TRBJ1-5; maybe TRBD1 (6 bases). Trimming shortened V by 5 bases and J by 7 bases, and 24 bases separated the two germline ends. The CDR3 spans 17 residues. The germline gives CDR1 MNHEY, CDR2 SMNVEV (reference sequence). This CDR3 reads CASSHIPGGARDQPQHF. In nucleotides, the CDR3 is TGTGCCAGCAGTCATATCCCGGGGGGGGCACGGGACCAGCCCCAGCATTTT.

The chain combines TRBV30 with TRBJ1-2, with TRBD1 matching over 8 bases. The CDR3 length is 16 residues. The V gene end was trimmed by 0 bases and the J gene end by 2 bases; junction bases not matched to a gene: 8. Germline V gives CDR1 GTSNPN, CDR2 SVGIG (reference sequence). The CDR3 bases are TGTGCCTGGAGTGTACCGACAGGGGTTGGAAACTATGGCTACACCTTC. It specifies CAWSVPTGVGNYGYTF.